A selection of T cell receptor beta chains follows, all from one sample in a study of radiotherapy plus CTLA-4 blockade in lung cancer. Generated by immunoSEQ multiplex PCR, the TCRdb table keeps only in-frame clones and is missing some. The table records about 87,000 clones, around nine tenths of them present only once. Here the sequenced sample was peripheral blood, taken from a patient treated with radiotherapy plus ipilimumab. These receptors were collected from a human donor with non-small cell lung cancer that progressed on radiotherapy plus ipilimumab. The CDR3 runs from the conserved cysteine through the conserved F or W. The order of the fields is clone size, J gene, V gene, D gene, CDR3 DNA, CDR3 protein. A D gene is named only where the DNA matches it firmly. Clone size is shown for a subset of rows, as once, few, many or a class of expanded clone.

abundance: .; j_gene: TRBJ1-1; v_gene: TRBV7-8; d_gene: .; CDR3nt: TGTGCCAGCAGCCCAGGATACAGGGCGGACAACACTGAAGCTTTCTTT; CDR3aa: CASSPGYRADNTEAFF
abundance: .; j_gene: TRBJ2-2; v_gene: TRBV4-1; d_gene: .; CDR3nt: TGCGCCAGCAGCCAAGACCACCTTGACACCGGGGAGCTGTTTTTT; CDR3aa: CASSQDHLDTGELFF
abundance: few; j_gene: TRBJ2-7; v_gene: TRBV1; d_gene: .; CDR3nt: TGCACCAGCAGCCAAGAAGGAGGACTAGCGGGAATGAGGTCCTACGAGCAGTACTTC; CDR3aa: CTSSQEGGLAGMRSYEQYF
abundance: .; j_gene: TRBJ1-2; v_gene: TRBV4-3; d_gene: .; CDR3nt: TGCGCCAGCAGCCAAGATGGCGGGGTCTATGGCTACACCTTC; CDR3aa: CASSQDGGVYGYTF
abundance: .; j_gene: TRBJ2-7; v_gene: TRBV28; d_gene: TRBD1; CDR3nt: TGTGCCAGCCGCCGGCCGGGACAGGGGCCCTACGAGCAGTACTTC; CDR3aa: CASRRPGQGPYEQYF
abundance: .; j_gene: TRBJ1-1; v_gene: TRBV2; d_gene: .; CDR3nt: TGTGCCAGCAGTGACCACCCGACATTACTCACTGAAGCTTTCTTT; CDR3aa: CASSDHPTLLTEAFF
abundance: .; j_gene: TRBJ1-5; v_gene: TRBV7-2; d_gene: .; CDR3nt: TGTGCCAGCAGCTTAGTGGAGGGAAAGGTTCAGCCCCAGCATTTT; CDR3aa: CASSLVEGKVQPQHF
abundance: .; j_gene: TRBJ2-3; v_gene: TRBV29-1; d_gene: .; CDR3nt: TGCAGCGTTGAAGATGCCACAGATACGCAGTATTTT; CDR3aa: CSVEDATDTQYF
abundance: once; j_gene: TRBJ1-2; v_gene: TRBV5-6; d_gene: .; CDR3nt: TGTGCCAGCAGCTTGGGTTCCAACAACTATGGCTACACCTTC; CDR3aa: CASSLGSNNYGYTF
abundance: .; j_gene: TRBJ1-2; v_gene: TRBV5-1; d_gene: .; CDR3nt: TGCGCCAGCAGCTTGGGTCAGAACTATGGCTACACCTTC; CDR3aa: CASSLGQNYGYTF
abundance: .; j_gene: TRBJ2-1; v_gene: TRBV5-1; d_gene: .; CDR3nt: TGCGCCAGCAGTGGGGCTAGCGTATCCTACAATGAGCAGTTCTTC; CDR3aa: CASSGASVSYNEQFF
abundance: .; j_gene: TRBJ1-2; v_gene: TRBV27; d_gene: TRBD1; CDR3nt: TGTGCCAGCAGTTCGGACAGGGGGGGCTATGGCTACACCTTC; CDR3aa: CASSSDRGGYGYTF
abundance: .; j_gene: TRBJ2-1; v_gene: TRBV18; d_gene: .; CDR3nt: TGTGCCAGCTCATCAAACCTAGGGGGGAATGAGCAGTTCTTC; CDR3aa: CASSSNLGGNEQFF
abundance: .; j_gene: TRBJ1-1; v_gene: TRBV7-9; d_gene: .; CDR3nt: TGTGCCAGCAGCTTAGCCCCCAAGAACACTGAAGCTTTCTTT; CDR3aa: CASSLAPKNTEAFF
abundance: .; j_gene: TRBJ2-3; v_gene: TRBV7-8; d_gene: TRBD1; CDR3nt: TGTGCCAGCAGCTTAGCGGAGGCAGGGGGCGCAGATACGCAGTATTTT; CDR3aa: CASSLAEAGGADTQYF
abundance: .; j_gene: TRBJ2-7; v_gene: TRBV19; d_gene: TRBD2; CDR3nt: TGTGCCAGTAGTCCGGGACTAGCGGGGCCCTACGAGCAGTACTTC; CDR3aa: CASSPGLAGPYEQYF
abundance: .; j_gene: TRBJ2-3; v_gene: TRBV7-3; d_gene: .; CDR3nt: TGTGCCAGCAGCCCCGGACACGCCACAGATACGCAGTATTTT; CDR3aa: CASSPGHATDTQYF
abundance: .; j_gene: TRBJ1-3; v_gene: TRBV6-1; d_gene: .; CDR3nt: TGTGCCAGCAGTGAAGTTGGCACCATATATTTT; CDR3aa: CASSEVGTIYF
abundance: .; j_gene: TRBJ2-5; v_gene: TRBV5-6; d_gene: .; CDR3nt: TGTGCCAGCAGCTTCGGCATAGGGGGGTGGGGAGAGACCCAGTACTTC; CDR3aa: CASSFGIGGWGETQYF
abundance: .; j_gene: TRBJ1-2; v_gene: TRBV7-9; d_gene: .; CDR3nt: TGTGCCAGCAGCCTAAGCAACTATGGCTACACCTTC; CDR3aa: CASSLSNYGYTF
abundance: .; j_gene: TRBJ2-3; v_gene: TRBV10-3; d_gene: .; CDR3nt: TGTGCCATCAGTGGCGCGGCCACAGATACGCAGTATTTT; CDR3aa: CAISGAATDTQYF
abundance: .; j_gene: TRBJ2-2; v_gene: TRBV7-9; d_gene: TRBD2; CDR3nt: TGTGCCAGCAGCTTCGCTAGCGGGGGCTCCACCGGGGAGCTGTTTTTT; CDR3aa: CASSFASGGSTGELFF
abundance: .; j_gene: TRBJ2-5; v_gene: TRBV6-5; d_gene: .; CDR3nt: TGTGCCAGCAAAAAAGCTGAGGGGCCGTTCGAGACCCAGTACTTC; CDR3aa: CASKKAEGPFETQYF
abundance: .; j_gene: TRBJ1-1; v_gene: TRBV6-6; d_gene: .; CDR3nt: TGTGCCAGCCTCAGGGGTAGTGAAGCTTTCTTT; CDR3aa: CASLRGSEAFF
abundance: .; j_gene: TRBJ1-1; v_gene: TRBV18; d_gene: .; CDR3nt: TGTGCCAGCTCACCACAGGGGAACACTGAAGCTTTCTTT; CDR3aa: CASSPQGNTEAFF
abundance: .; j_gene: TRBJ1-4; v_gene: TRBV9; d_gene: .; CDR3nt: TGTGCCAGCAGCCGGGAGACAGGAGGGAATGAAAAACTGTTTTTT; CDR3aa: CASSRETGGNEKLFF
abundance: .; j_gene: TRBJ2-7; v_gene: TRBV5-1; d_gene: TRBD2; CDR3nt: TGCGCCAGCAGCTTACTAGCGGGGACGGGGGGGGAGCAGTACTTC; CDR3aa: CASSLLAGTGGEQYF
abundance: once; j_gene: TRBJ2-5; v_gene: TRBV29-1; d_gene: .; CDR3nt: TGCAGCGCCTCCCAAGAGACCCAGTACTTC; CDR3aa: CSASQETQYF
abundance: .; j_gene: TRBJ1-1; v_gene: TRBV19; d_gene: .; CDR3nt: TGTGCCAGTAGAGCAGGCTTCGGGGCTGAAGCTTTCTTT; CDR3aa: CASRAGFGAEAFF
abundance: .; j_gene: TRBJ1-2; v_gene: TRBV4-3; d_gene: .; CDR3nt: TGCGCCAGCAGCCAGGGATTTGCTAACTATGGCTACACCTTC; CDR3aa: CASSQGFANYGYTF
abundance: .; j_gene: TRBJ1-2; v_gene: TRBV29-1; d_gene: TRBD1; CDR3nt: TGCAGCGTGGGGACAGTCGACTATGGCTACACCTTC; CDR3aa: CSVGTVDYGYTF
abundance: few; j_gene: TRBJ1-1; v_gene: TRBV19; d_gene: .; CDR3nt: TGTGCCAGTTCCCAGGACAACCGATTCGCTGAAGCTTTCTTT; CDR3aa: CASSQDNRFAEAFF
abundance: .; j_gene: TRBJ1-5; v_gene: TRBV7-2; d_gene: TRBD1; CDR3nt: TGTGCCAGCAGCCAGGGACAGTCCTCGAGGAGCAATCAGCCCCAGCATTTT; CDR3aa: CASSQGQSSRSNQPQHF
abundance: .; j_gene: TRBJ1-5; v_gene: TRBV5-1; d_gene: .; CDR3nt: TGCGCCAGCAGCTTGGCGGGGAGCAATCAGCCCCAGCATTTT; CDR3aa: CASSLAGSNQPQHF
abundance: .; j_gene: TRBJ1-1; v_gene: TRBV11-3; d_gene: .; CDR3nt: TGTGCCAGCAGCTTAAGAACAGGGAACACTGAAGCTTTCTTT; CDR3aa: CASSLRTGNTEAFF
abundance: .; j_gene: TRBJ2-2; v_gene: TRBV11-2; d_gene: .; CDR3nt: TGTGCCAGCAGCCCACTTTCGGGGGTCACCGGGGAGCTGTTTTTT; CDR3aa: CASSPLSGVTGELFF
abundance: .; j_gene: TRBJ1-1; v_gene: TRBV6-6; d_gene: .; CDR3nt: TGTGCCAGCAAGCAGGGGCAAGGGAACACTGAAGCTTTCTTT; CDR3aa: CASKQGQGNTEAFF
abundance: .; j_gene: TRBJ1-2; v_gene: TRBV2; d_gene: TRBD1; CDR3nt: TGTGCCAGCAGTGAACCGGCAGGGGGCGCAATCTATGGCTACACCTTC; CDR3aa: CASSEPAGGAIYGYTF
abundance: .; j_gene: TRBJ1-1; v_gene: TRBV6-5; d_gene: .; CDR3nt: TGTGCCAGCAGAAAACGAGGGACCAACACTGAAGCTTTCTTT; CDR3aa: CASRKRGTNTEAFF
abundance: .; j_gene: TRBJ1-2; v_gene: TRBV5-5; d_gene: .; CDR3nt: TGTGCCAGCAGCTTGGAACAGGTCCTCTATGGCTACACCTTC; CDR3aa: CASSLEQVLYGYTF
abundance: .; j_gene: TRBJ1-1; v_gene: TRBV6-5; d_gene: .; CDR3nt: TGTGCCAGCAGCCCGATCCTGAACACTGAAGCTTTCTTT; CDR3aa: CASSPILNTEAFF
abundance: .; j_gene: TRBJ1-2; v_gene: TRBV27; d_gene: .; CDR3nt: TGTGCCAGCAAGCCCACGGCCTATGGCTACACCTTC; CDR3aa: CASKPTAYGYTF
abundance: .; j_gene: TRBJ1-4; v_gene: TRBV14; d_gene: .; CDR3nt: TGTGCCAGCAGCCAAGCCCCGGGACGTAGGAGGGGTGGTAATGAAAAACTGTTTTTT; CDR3aa: CASSQAPGRRRGGNEKLFF
abundance: .; j_gene: TRBJ2-7; v_gene: TRBV4-3; d_gene: TRBD2; CDR3nt: TGCGCCAGCAGCCAAGGTGGCGGGGGACCCTACGAGCAGTACTTC; CDR3aa: CASSQGGGGPYEQYF
abundance: .; j_gene: TRBJ2-7; v_gene: TRBV5-4; d_gene: .; CDR3nt: TGTGCCAGCAGCTTGGCCAGGGGGGCGCATAGGGAGCAGTACTTC; CDR3aa: CASSLARGAHREQYF
abundance: .; j_gene: TRBJ2-7; v_gene: TRBV7-7; d_gene: .; CDR3nt: TGTGCTAGCAGCTTATCAGGGGTCCACGAGCAGTACTTC; CDR3aa: CASSLSGVHEQYF
abundance: .; j_gene: TRBJ1-2; v_gene: TRBV7-9; d_gene: TRBD1; CDR3nt: TGTGCCAGCAGCTTAATGGCAGGGGGGGACTATGGCTACACCTTC; CDR3aa: CASSLMAGGDYGYTF
abundance: few; j_gene: TRBJ2-2; v_gene: TRBV6-6; d_gene: .; CDR3nt: TGTGCCAGCGGCGCTACGCGAGGCACCGGGGAGCTGTTTTTT; CDR3aa: CASGATRGTGELFF
abundance: .; j_gene: TRBJ2-1; v_gene: TRBV27; d_gene: .; CDR3nt: TGTGCCAGCCAGGCCTTAAACAATGAGCAGTTCTTC; CDR3aa: CASQALNNEQFF
abundance: .; j_gene: TRBJ1-6; v_gene: TRBV2; d_gene: .; CDR3nt: TGTGCCAGCAGCGCAAGTGGCCTCCCTTATAATTCACCCCTCCACTTT; CDR3aa: CASSASGLPYNSPLHF
abundance: .; j_gene: TRBJ1-3; v_gene: TRBV7-9; d_gene: TRBD1; CDR3nt: TGTGCCAGCAGCCGTGACAGGGCCTCTGGAAACACCATATATTTT; CDR3aa: CASSRDRASGNTIYF
abundance: .; j_gene: TRBJ1-5; v_gene: TRBV6-1; d_gene: .; CDR3nt: TGTGCCAGCAGTGAACAGGGTCAACAGCCCCAGCATTTT; CDR3aa: CASSEQGQQPQHF
abundance: .; j_gene: TRBJ2-7; v_gene: TRBV4-2; d_gene: TRBD1; CDR3nt: TGTGCCAGCAGCGCAAGGTCGCCTCGACAGGGGGGCTACGAGCAGTACTTC; CDR3aa: CASSARSPRQGGYEQYF
abundance: .; j_gene: TRBJ2-7; v_gene: TRBV7-2; d_gene: .; CDR3nt: TGTGCCAGCAGCCCCATAACAAGGGTTATCTACGAGCAGTACTTC; CDR3aa: CASSPITRVIYEQYF
abundance: .; j_gene: TRBJ2-7; v_gene: TRBV7-2; d_gene: .; CDR3nt: TGTGCCAGCAGCTTAGTACTTTGGGAGCAGTACTTC; CDR3aa: CASSLVLWEQYF
abundance: .; j_gene: TRBJ2-7; v_gene: TRBV9; d_gene: TRBD2; CDR3nt: TGTGCCAGCAGCGCGACGACTAGCGGCGCCTACGAGCAGTACTTC; CDR3aa: CASSATTSGAYEQYF
abundance: .; j_gene: TRBJ2-1; v_gene: TRBV6-4; d_gene: TRBD2; CDR3nt: TGTGCCAGCAGCGGGTTTACGGGGGGTGAGCAGTTCTTC; CDR3aa: CASSGFTGGEQFF
abundance: .; j_gene: TRBJ1-2; v_gene: TRBV27; d_gene: TRBD1; CDR3nt: TGTGCCAGCAGTAGGGGACAGGGAAACTATGGCTACACCTTC; CDR3aa: CASSRGQGNYGYTF
abundance: .; j_gene: TRBJ2-7; v_gene: TRBV27; d_gene: TRBD2; CDR3nt: TGTGCCAGCAGGGTAAGACTAGCGGATGGCTACGAGCAGTACTTC; CDR3aa: CASRVRLADGYEQYF
abundance: few; j_gene: TRBJ1-2; v_gene: TRBV10-3; d_gene: .; CDR3nt: TGTGCCATCAGACCGGGACGGACTACCTATGGCTACACCTTC; CDR3aa: CAIRPGRTTYGYTF